These 10 T cell receptor beta chains originate from one sample sequenced in a study of T cell repertoires in cytomegalovirus infection. Each CDR3 protein gets one entry after TCRdb re-called the reads with MiXCR. The table lists almost 550,000 distinct CDR3 sequences, approximately 15% of them singletons. The sequenced material came from CD8+ T cells from PBMCs. The source of these receptors is a human donor in good health (CMV status not recorded). Some clones in this sample may be carry-over from other donors' samples.

Points on this clonotype: The junction differs from germline at one of its ends, possibly a read error. The CDR3 protein is CASSLTGVAGEYNEQFF. CDR3 coding DNA: TGTGCCAGCAGCCTAACGGGAGTAGCGGGGGAATACAATGAGCAGTTCTTC. This rearrangement joins TRBV7-3 to TRBJ2-1, with 9 nucleotides matching TRBD2. CDR3 size: 17 residues. Germline lookup yields CDR1 SGHTA and CDR2 FQGTGA.

This clonotype was seen repeatedly, ten times or more. The genes are TRBV25-1 and TRBJ2-1; 12 bases match TRBD2. In germline, CDR1 is MGHDK, CDR2 SYGVNS. The V segment lost 3 bases and the J segment 3 bases; nucleotides outside the gene matches: 3. The CDR3 has 16 residues. DNA of the CDR3: TGTGCCAGCAGTGATTGGACTAGCGGGGACTACAATGAGCAGTTCTTC. Translated: CASSDWTSGDYNEQFF.

This clonotype appeared a few times. The V gene is TRBV9, the J gene TRBJ1-2; tentative D call: TRBD1 (5 bases). CDR1 SGDLS and CDR2 YYNGEE come from the germline V gene. Trimming took 4 bases from V and 2 from J, leaving 18 bases between them. CDR3 size: 16 residues. CDR3 DNA: TGTGCCAGCAGCCCCTATGGGGGGGACGGAAACTATGGCTACACCTTC. This codes for CASSPYGGDGNYGYTF. The variable domain in full, with the rest retrieved from reference TRBV9 and TRBJ1-2, is DSGVTQTPKHLITATGQRVTLRCSPRSGDLSVYWYQQSLDQGLQFLIQYYNGEERAKGNILERFSAQQFPDLHSELNLSSLELGDSALYFCASSPYGGDGNYGYTFGSGTRLTVV.

The sample holds a few counts of this clonotype. The rearrangement uses TRBV20-1 and TRBJ2-2, with TRBD2 identical over 9 bases. The CDR3 totals 16 residues. V was clipped by 0 bases and J by 2 bases; unmatched bases: 4. Per germline, CDR1 DFQATT and CDR2 SNEGSKA (reference sequence). The CDR3 sequence is CSARDASGANTGELFF. CDR3 nucleotides: TGCAGTGCTAGAGATGCTAGCGGGGCCAACACCGGGGAGCTGTTTTTT.

The table lists this clonotype with many counts. The chain couples TRBV7-6 to TRBJ2-7; TRBD1 matches 7 bases. Trimming at V came to 2 bases and at J to 5 bases, leaving 3 bases not matched to a gene. This CDR3 has 13 residues. Per germline, CDR1 SGHVS and CDR2 FNYEAQ. The CDR3 DNA follows: TGTGCCAGCAGCTTAACAGGGGTTGACGAGCAGTACTTC. Translated: CASSLTGVDEQYF.

The chain carries TRBV20-1 and TRBJ2-1, with TRBD2 identical over 7 bases. This CDR3 region has 16 residues. Germline CDR1 reads DFQATT; CDR2 reads SNEGSKA (reference sequence). With 6 bases clipped from V and 0 bases from J, the junction kept 11 bases outside the gene matches. The CDR3 sequence is CSATGGLTSSYNEQFF. DNA for the CDR3: TGCAGTGCCACGGGGGGACTGACCAGCTCCTACAATGAGCAGTTCTTC.

The CDR3 region has the DNA TGTGCCAGCAGCTTGCGACGGATAGAGACCCAGTACTTC. This sequence encodes CASSLRRIETQYF. The J gene is TRBJ2-5, the V gene TRBV5-6; the D is unclear. This CDR3 contains 13 residues. V shed 1 base and J shed 4 bases, with 8 bases lying between them. Germline assignment: CDR1 SGHDT and CDR2 YYEEEE.

This clonotype was observed at least ten times. The limits of the CDR3 on the DNA are not certain, so only TCRdb's listed CDR3 is given. V is TRBV6-2 or TRBV6-3 and J is TRBJ2-3. The germline CDR1 and CDR2 sequences are MNHEY and SVGEGT. The CDR3 has 16 amino acids, counting both end residues. The CDR3 spells CASSSSDTSIADTQYF.

This clonotype was observed a handful of times. The gene calls are TRBV29-1 and TRBJ1-2, with a weak D call TRBD1 (6 bases). Germline assignment: CDR1 SQVTM and CDR2 ANQGSEA. The length of the CDR3 is 17 residues. Trimming stripped 5 bases from V and 0 bases from J, with 22 bases between. The CDR3 DNA is TGCAGCGTTCTAGGGTCCGTTACAGGGTTAGCTAACTATGGCTACACCTTC. Amino acid sequence: CSVLGSVTGLANYGYTF.

The chain carries TRBV29-1 and TRBJ2-5; D gene uncertain. Trimming took off 7 bases at V and 0 bases at J, with 9 bases between the two ends. The germline CDR1 and CDR2 sequences are SQVTM and ANQGSEA. The CDR3 covers 12 residues. For the CDR3, the DNA is TGCAGCGGGATCATGTACCAAGAGACCCAGTACTTC. Translating it yields CSGIMYQETQYF. Based on the CDR3 plus reference TRBV29-1 and TRBJ2-5, the full variable domain is SAVISQKPSRDICQRGTSLTIQCQVDSQVTMMFWYRQQPGQSLTLIATANQGSEATYESGFVIDKFPISRPNLTFSTLTVSNMSPEDSSIYLCSGIMYQETQYFGPGTRLLVL.